The clone carrying this T cell receptor (beta chain) occurred once. Its specificity is not known. This entry comes from a study of cytomegalovirus exposure and HLA in healthy donors. The wider study: From 170 million or so T cells, an earlier analysis saw approximately 110 million unique TCR beta sequences.

Study observations and caveats: Reportedly, cytomegalovirus status was diagnosed with high sensitivity and specificity.

CDR3 length: 13 amino acids. Germline loops: CDR1 SGHTA, CDR2 FQGNSA. The J segment lost 5 bases and the V segment lost 3 bases, leaving 1 base of the junction unmatched. 60 Vbeta and 13 Jbeta primers were used in PCR. Sequencing was performed with immunoSEQ multiplex PCR; in TCRdb, only in-frame clones are kept and a portion is missing. The sample includes 150,000 to 200,000 clones, over 70% of them seen just once. This chain connects TRBV7-2 to TRBJ2-5; 9 nucleotides line up with TRBD1. The sequenced material came from PBMCs. The sequence came from a young woman in good health and CMV-seropositive. The CDR3 sequence: CASSFDRGETQYF. The CDR3 DNA reads as TGTGCCAGCAGCTTTGACAGGGGGGAGACCCAGTACTTC. Looking up the rest from reference TRBV7-2 and TRBJ2-5 gives the full variable domain: GAGVSQSPSNKVTEKGKDVELRCDPISGHTALYWYRQSLGQGLEFLIYFQGNSAPDKSGLPSDRFSAERTGGSVSTLTIQRTQQEDSAVYLCASSFDRGETQYFGPGTRLLVL.